This T cell receptor beta chain was obtained from a study of cytomegalovirus exposure and HLA in healthy donors. Turning to the study itself: The same platform was used for the 110 or so validation repertoires and the roughly 600 first-cohort repertoires, a later analysis reported.

Overall study findings and caveats: A subsequent analysis found that TCR clusters from the first cohort also tended to co-occur in the roughly 120 validation repertoires, with about 95% of cluster scores above 0. Usually a TCR sequence was rare, but some public TCRs were found in many donors. Three CMV-associated chains proved CMV antigen-specific in vitro.

A note on this clone: Its antigen remains unknown.

The CDR3 is 16 amino acids. The ends lost 7 bases at V and 5 bases at J; junction bases unmatched: 15. CDR1 is LNHDA and CDR2 is SQIVND in the germline V gene (reference sequence). Sequencing used immunoSEQ multiplex PCR; TCRdb keeps in-frame clones, though not all of them. The table records fewer than 55,000 clones, around 94% of them present only once. This sequence originates from a man between 18 and 29 years old in good health and CMV-seronegative. The chain carries TRBV19 and TRBJ2-7; 9 nucleotides agree with TRBD2. What was sequenced was PBMCs. The CDR3 coding sequence is TGTGCCAGTATTATCGGGAAGGCGGGAGGGCCCGACGAGCAGTACTTC. This codes for CASIIGKAGGPDEQYF.